This section outlines one T cell receptor beta chain sequence together with its context. The antigen remains undetermined. Ipilimumab CTLA-4 blockade and focal radiation were given to patients with chemo-refractory metastatic non-small-cell lung cancer. These data come from a study of radiotherapy plus CTLA-4 blockade in lung cancer. Study background: Patients showed objective responses in roughly 19% of cases and disease control in under 40%.

Trimming removed 1 base from V and 6 bases from J; junction bases left unmatched: 11. Germline V gene lookup returns CDR1 SEHNR and CDR2 FQNEAQ (reference sequence). The CDR3 has 17 amino acids. Clones were read by immunoSEQ multiplex PCR, and TCRdb kept only the in-frame ones, dropping some. This repertoire shows around 110,000 clones, about four fifths found once; its top ten account for 3% to 4%. Points from the study as a whole: TCR clones originating in tumors grew in number in blood after radiotherapy plus ipilimumab. With interferon-beta, early dynamics of blood T cell clones were reported to best predict response.

The V gene is TRBV7-9, the J gene TRBJ1-5; the match to TRBD1 covers 8 bases. The receptor was derived from a human donor with non-small cell lung cancer that progressed on radiotherapy plus ipilimumab. Some clones in this sample may be carry-over from other donors' samples. The sample was peripheral blood, taken from a patient treated with radiotherapy plus ipilimumab. As DNA, the CDR3 is TGTGCCAGCAGCTTAGGGGTCGGCAGGGGGCGCGGTCAGCCCCAGCATTTT. Translating gives CASSLGVGRGRGQPQHF.